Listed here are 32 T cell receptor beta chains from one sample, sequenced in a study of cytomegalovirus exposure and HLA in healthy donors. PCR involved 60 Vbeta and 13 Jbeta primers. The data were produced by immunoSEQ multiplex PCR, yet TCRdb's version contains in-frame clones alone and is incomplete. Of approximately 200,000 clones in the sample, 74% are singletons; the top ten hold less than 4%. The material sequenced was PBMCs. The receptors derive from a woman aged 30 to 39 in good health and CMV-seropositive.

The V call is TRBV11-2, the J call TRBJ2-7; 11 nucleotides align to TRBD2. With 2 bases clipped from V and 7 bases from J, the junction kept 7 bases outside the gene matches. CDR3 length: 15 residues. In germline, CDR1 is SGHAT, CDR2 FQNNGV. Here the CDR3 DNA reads TGTGCCAGCAGCTTACTGGCTAGCGGGAGGAGTGAGCAGTACTTC. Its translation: CASSLLASGRSEQYF. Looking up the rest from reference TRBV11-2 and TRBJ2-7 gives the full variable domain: EAGVAQSPRYKIIEKRQSVAFWCNPISGHATLYWYQQILGQGPKLLIQFQNNGVVDDSQLPKDRFSAERLKGVDSTLKIQPAKLEDSAVYLCASSLLASGRSEQYFGPGTRLTVT.

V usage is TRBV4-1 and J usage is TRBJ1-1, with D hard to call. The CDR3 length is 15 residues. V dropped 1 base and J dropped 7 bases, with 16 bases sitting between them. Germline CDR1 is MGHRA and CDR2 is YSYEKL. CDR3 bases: TGCGCCAGCAGCCAAGCCCCAACGCCTGAGGTTGAAGCTTTCTTT. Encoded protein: CASSQAPTPEVEAFF.

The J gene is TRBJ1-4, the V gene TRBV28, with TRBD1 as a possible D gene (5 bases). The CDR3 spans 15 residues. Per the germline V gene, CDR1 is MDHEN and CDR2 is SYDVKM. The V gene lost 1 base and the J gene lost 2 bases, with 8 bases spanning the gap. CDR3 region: CASSLSRATNEKLFF. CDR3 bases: TGTGCCAGCAGTTTATCCAGGGCGACTAATGAAAAACTGTTTTTT. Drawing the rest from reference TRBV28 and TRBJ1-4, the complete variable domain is DVKVTQSSRYLVKRTGEKVFLECVQDMDHENMFWYRQDPGLGLRLIYFSYDVKMKEKGDIPEGYSVSREKKERFSLILESASTNQTSMYLCASSLSRATNEKLFFGSGTQLSVL.

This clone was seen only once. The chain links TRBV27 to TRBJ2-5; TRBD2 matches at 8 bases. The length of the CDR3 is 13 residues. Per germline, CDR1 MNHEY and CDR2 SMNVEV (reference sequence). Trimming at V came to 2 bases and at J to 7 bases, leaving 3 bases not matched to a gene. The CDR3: CASSLVRGGTQYF. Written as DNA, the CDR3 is TGTGCCAGCAGTTTAGTTCGGGGGGGGACCCAGTACTTC.

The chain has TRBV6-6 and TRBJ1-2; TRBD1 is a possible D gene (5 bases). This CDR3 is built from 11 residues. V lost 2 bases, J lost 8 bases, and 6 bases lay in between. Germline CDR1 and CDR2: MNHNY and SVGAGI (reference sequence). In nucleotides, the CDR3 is TGTGCCAGCAGTTACAGGGGCGGCTACACCTTC. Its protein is CASSYRGGYTF.

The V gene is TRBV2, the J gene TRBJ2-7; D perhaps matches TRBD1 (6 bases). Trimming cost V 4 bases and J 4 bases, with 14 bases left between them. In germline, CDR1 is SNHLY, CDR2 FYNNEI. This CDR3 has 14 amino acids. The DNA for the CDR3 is TGTGCCAGCAGTGGGCAGGGGCCGTCGTACGAGCAGTACTTC. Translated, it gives CASSGQGPSYEQYF.

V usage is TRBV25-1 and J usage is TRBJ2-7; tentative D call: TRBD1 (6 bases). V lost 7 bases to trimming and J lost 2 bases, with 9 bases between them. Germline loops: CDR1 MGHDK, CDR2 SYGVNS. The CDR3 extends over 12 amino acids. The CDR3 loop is CASNGDTYEQYF. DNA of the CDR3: TGTGCCAGCAACGGGGACACCTACGAGCAGTACTTC.

CDR3: CASSQRQGVTGELFF. Written as DNA, the CDR3 is TGTGCCAGCTCTCAACGACAGGGGGTAACCGGGGAGCTGTTTTTT. V gene TRBV6-1 combines with J gene TRBJ2-2, with 9 bases that match TRBD1. V lost 8 bases to trimming and J lost 5 bases; unmatched junction nucleotides: 9. The CDR3 length is 15 residues. Germline V gene data show CDR1 as MNHNS and CDR2 as SASEGT.

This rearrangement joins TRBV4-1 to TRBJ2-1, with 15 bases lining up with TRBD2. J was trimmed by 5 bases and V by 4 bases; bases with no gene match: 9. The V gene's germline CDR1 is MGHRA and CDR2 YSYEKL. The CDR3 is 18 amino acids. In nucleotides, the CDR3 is TGCGCCAGCAGCCGAGAAAGGACTAGCGGGAGGGTTGACAATGAGCAGTTCTTC. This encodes CASSRERTSGRVDNEQFF.

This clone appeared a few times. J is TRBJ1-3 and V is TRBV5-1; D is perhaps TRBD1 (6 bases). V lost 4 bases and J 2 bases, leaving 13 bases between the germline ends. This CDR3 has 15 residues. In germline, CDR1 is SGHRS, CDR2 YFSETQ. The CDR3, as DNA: TGCGCCAGCAGCGCCGAACAGGGAGCTGGAAACACCATATATTTT. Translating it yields CASSAEQGAGNTIYF.

CDR3 region: CASSFTSSTDTQYF. The CDR3 region has the DNA TGTGCCAGCAGTTTTACTAGTAGCACAGATACGCAGTATTTT. The V call is TRBV6-5, the J call TRBJ2-3; D is perhaps TRBD2 (5 bases). V was trimmed by 4 bases and J by 0 bases, leaving 8 bases between them. The CDR3 is 14 amino acids. Germline V gives CDR1 MNHEY, CDR2 SVGAGI.

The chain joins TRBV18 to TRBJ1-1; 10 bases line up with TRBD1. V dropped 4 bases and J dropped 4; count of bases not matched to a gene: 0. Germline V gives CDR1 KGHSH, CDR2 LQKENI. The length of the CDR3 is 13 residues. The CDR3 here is CASSRQGATEAFF. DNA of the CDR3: TGTGCCAGCTCACGACAGGGGGCCACTGAAGCTTTCTTT.

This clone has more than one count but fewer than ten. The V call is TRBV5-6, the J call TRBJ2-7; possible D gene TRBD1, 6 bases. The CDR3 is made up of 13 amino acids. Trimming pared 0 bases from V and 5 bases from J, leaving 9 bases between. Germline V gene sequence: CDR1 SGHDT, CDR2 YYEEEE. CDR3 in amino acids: CASSLARGNEQYF. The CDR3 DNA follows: TGTGCCAGCAGCTTGGCCAGGGGCAACGAGCAGTACTTC.

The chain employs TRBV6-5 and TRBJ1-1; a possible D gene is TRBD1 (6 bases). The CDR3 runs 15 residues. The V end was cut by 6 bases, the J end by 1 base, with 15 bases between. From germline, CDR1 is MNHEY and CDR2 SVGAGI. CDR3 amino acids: CASSPQGTSNTEAFF. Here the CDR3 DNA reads TGTGCCAGCAGCCCACAGGGAACGTCGAACACTGAAGCTTTCTTT.

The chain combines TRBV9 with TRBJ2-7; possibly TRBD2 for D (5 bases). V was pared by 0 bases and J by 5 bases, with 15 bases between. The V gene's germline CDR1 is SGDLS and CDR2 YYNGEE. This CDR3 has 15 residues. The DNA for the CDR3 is TGTGCCAGCAGCGTAGCCATGGTTAGCGTACACGAGCAGTACTTC. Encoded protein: CASSVAMVSVHEQYF.

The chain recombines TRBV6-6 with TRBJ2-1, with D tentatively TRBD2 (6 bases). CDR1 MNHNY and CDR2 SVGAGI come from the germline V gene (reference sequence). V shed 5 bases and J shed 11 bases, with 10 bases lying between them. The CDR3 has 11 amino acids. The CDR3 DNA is TGTGCCAGCAGTGGGGGGACTCAGCAGTTCTTC. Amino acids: CASSGGTQQFF.

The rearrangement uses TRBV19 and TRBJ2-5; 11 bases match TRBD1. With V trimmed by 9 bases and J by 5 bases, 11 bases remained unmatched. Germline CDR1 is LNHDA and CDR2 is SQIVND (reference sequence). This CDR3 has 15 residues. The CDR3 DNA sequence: TGTGCCAGCAGAGTCGGACAGGGGGCACTGGAGACCCAGTACTTC. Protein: CASRVGQGALETQYF. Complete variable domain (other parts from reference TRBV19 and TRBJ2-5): DGGITQSPKYLFRKEGQNVTLSCEQNLNHDAMYWYRQDPGQGLRLIYYSQIVNDFQKGDIAEGYSVSREKKESFPLTVTSAQKNPTAFYLCASRVGQGALETQYFGPGTRLLVL.

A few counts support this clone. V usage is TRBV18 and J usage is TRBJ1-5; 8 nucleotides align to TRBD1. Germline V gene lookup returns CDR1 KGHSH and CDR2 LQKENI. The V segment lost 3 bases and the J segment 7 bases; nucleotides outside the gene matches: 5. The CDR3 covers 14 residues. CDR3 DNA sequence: TGTGCCAGCTCACCCGGACAGGGACTCCAGCCCCAGCATTTT. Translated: CASSPGQGLQPQHF.

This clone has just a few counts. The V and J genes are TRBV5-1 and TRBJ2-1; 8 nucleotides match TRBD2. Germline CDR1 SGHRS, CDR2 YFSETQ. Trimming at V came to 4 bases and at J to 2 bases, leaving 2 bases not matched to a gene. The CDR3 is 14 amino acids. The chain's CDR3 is CASSGAGAYNEQFF. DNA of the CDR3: TGCGCCAGCAGCGGAGCGGGAGCCTACAATGAGCAGTTCTTC.

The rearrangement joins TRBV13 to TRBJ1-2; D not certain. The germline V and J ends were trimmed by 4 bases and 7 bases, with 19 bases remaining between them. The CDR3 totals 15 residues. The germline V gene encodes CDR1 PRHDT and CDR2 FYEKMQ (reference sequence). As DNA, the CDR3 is TGTGCCAGCAGCTACTTAATACCCGAGGCTCCTGGCTACACCTTC. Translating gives CASSYLIPEAPGYTF.

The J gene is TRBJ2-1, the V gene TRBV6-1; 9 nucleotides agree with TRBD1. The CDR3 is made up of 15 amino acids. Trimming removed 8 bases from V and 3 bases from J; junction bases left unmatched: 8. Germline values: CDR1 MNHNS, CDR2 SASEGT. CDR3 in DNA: TGTGCCAGCCTTCCAAGGGACAGGGACTACAATGAGCAGTTCTTC. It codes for CASLPRDRDYNEQFF.

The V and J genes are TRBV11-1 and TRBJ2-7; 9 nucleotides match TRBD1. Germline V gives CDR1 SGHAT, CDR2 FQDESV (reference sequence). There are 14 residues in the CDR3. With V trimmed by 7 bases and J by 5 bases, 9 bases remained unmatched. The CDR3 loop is CASNADRGRDEQYF. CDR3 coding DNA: TGTGCCAGCAACGCGGACAGGGGCCGAGACGAGCAGTACTTC.

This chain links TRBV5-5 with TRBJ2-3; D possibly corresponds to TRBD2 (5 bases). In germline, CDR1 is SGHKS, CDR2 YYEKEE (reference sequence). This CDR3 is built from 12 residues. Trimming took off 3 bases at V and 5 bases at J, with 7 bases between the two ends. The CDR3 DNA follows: TGTGCCAGCAGCTCTGAGGGAGATACGCAGTATTTT. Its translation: CASSSEGDTQYF.

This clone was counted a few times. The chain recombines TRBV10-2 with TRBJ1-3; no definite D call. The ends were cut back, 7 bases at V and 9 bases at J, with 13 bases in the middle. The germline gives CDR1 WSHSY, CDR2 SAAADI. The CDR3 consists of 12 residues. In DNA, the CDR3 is TGCGCCAGCATGGGCGGGGAGAGCACCATATATTTT. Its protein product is CASMGGESTIYF.

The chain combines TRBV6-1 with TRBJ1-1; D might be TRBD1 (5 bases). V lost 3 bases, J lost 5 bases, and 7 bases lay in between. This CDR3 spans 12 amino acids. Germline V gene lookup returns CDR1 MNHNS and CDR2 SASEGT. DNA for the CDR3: TGTGCCAGCAGTGATCGGGGGACTGAAGCTTTCTTT. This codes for CASSDRGTEAFF.

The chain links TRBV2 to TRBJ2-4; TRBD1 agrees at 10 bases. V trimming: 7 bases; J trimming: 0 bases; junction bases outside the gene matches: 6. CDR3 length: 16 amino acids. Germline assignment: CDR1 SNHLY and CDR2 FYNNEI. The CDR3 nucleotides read TGTGCCAGCAACCCGGGACAGGGGCTAGCCAAAAACATTCAGTACTTC. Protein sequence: CASNPGQGLAKNIQYF.

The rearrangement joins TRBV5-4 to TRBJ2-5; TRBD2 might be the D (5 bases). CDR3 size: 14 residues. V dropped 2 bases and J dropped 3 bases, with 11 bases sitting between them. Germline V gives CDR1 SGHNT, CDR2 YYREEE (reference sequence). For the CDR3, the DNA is TGTGCCAGCAGCTTTGGTTCCGGGGAAGAGACCCAGTACTTC. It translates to CASSFGSGEETQYF.

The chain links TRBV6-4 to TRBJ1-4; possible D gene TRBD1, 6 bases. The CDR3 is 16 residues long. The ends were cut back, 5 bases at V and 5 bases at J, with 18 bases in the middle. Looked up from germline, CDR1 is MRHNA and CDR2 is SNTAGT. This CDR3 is CASSPEGGQGNEKLFF. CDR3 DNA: TGTGCCAGCAGTCCCGAGGGTGGGCAGGGGAATGAAAAACTGTTTTTT.

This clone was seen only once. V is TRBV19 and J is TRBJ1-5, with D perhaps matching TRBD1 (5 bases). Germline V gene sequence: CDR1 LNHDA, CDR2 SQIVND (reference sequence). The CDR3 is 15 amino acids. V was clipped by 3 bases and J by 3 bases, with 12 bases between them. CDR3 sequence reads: CASSISGGDNQPQHF. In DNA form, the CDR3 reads TGTGCCAGTAGTATCTCCGGAGGGGACAATCAGCCCCAGCATTTT.

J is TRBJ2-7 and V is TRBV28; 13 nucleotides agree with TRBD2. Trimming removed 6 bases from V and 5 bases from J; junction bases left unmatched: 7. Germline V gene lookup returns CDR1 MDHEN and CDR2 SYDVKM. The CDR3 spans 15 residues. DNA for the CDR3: TGTGCCAGCAGGCGGACTAGCGGGAGTCTCGACGAGCAGTACTTC. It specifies CASRRTSGSLDEQYF.

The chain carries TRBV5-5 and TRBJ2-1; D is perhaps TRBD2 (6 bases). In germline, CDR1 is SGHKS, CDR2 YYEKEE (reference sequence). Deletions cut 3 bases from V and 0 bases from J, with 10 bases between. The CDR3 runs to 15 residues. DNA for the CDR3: TGTGCCAGCAGCTCAGAGGGAGGCTCCTACAATGAGCAGTTCTTC. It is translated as CASSSEGGSYNEQFF.

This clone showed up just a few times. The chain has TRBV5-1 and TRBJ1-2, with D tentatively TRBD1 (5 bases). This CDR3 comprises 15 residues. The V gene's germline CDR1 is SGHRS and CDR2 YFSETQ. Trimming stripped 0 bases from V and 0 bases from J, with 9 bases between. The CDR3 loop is CASSLAAGTNYGYTF. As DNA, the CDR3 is TGCGCCAGCAGCTTGGCGGCAGGGACTAACTATGGCTACACCTTC.